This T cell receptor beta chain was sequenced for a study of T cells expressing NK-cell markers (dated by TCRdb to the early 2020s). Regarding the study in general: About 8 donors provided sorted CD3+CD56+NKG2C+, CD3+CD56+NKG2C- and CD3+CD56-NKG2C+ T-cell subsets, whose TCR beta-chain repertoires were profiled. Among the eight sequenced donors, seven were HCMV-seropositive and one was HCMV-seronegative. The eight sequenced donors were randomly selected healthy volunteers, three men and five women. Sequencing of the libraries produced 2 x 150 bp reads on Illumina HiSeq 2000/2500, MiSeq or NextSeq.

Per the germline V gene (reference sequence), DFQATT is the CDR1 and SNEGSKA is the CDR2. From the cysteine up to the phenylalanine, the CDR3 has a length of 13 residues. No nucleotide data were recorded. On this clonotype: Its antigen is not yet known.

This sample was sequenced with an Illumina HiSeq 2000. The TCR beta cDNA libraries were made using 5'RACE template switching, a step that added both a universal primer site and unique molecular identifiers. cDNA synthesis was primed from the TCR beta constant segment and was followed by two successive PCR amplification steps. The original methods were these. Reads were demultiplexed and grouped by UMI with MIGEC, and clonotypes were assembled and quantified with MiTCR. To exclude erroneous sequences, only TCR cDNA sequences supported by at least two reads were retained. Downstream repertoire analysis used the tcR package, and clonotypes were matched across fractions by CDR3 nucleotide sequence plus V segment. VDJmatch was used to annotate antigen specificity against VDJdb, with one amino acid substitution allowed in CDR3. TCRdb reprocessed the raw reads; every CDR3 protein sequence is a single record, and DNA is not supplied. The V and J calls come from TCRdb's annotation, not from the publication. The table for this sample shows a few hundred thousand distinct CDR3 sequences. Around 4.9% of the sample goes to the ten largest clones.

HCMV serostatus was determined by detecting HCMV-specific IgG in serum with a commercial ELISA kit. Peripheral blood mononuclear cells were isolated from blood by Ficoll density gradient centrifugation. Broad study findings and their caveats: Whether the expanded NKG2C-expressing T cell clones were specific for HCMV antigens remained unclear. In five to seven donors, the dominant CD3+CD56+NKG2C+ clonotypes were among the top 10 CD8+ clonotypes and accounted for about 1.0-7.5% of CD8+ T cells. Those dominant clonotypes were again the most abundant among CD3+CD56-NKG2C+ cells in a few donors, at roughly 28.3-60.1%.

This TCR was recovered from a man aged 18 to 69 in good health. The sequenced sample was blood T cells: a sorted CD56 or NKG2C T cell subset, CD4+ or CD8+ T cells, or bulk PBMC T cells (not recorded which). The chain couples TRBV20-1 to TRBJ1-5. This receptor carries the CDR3 CSARAGGGQPQHF.